The 9 T cell receptor beta chains below all came from one sample that was sequenced in a study of early T cells in non-severe SARS-CoV-2 infection. TCRdb re-called the 5' RACE reads through MiXCR, storing one row per CDR3 protein. The profile shows 40,000 to 50,000 distinct CDR3 sequences, roughly 13% of them singletons. Specimen: whole blood. The receptors stem from an adult who was a healthcare worker with PCR-confirmed SARS-CoV-2 infection or an uninfected control (not recorded which).

The CDR3 region has the DNA TGTGCCAGCCGAGTTGGGGACCGGGACGAGCAGTACTTC. Its protein product is CASRVGDRDEQYF. The chain is built from TRBV27 and TRBJ2-7; either TRBD1 or TRBD2 may supply D (5 bases each). Trimming cost V 8 bases and J 5 bases, with 16 bases left between them. This CDR3 has 13 amino acids. The germline gives CDR1 MNHEY, CDR2 SMNVEV (reference sequence).

This clonotype was seen ten or more times. The chain has TRBV13 and TRBJ2-4; D is unclear. The CDR3 has 14 residues. From germline, CDR1 is PRHDT and CDR2 FYEKMQ (reference sequence). With 3 bases removed from V and 1 base from J, the gap between germline ends came to 7 bases. The CDR3 protein is CASSFAWAKNIQYF. The CDR3 nucleotides are TGTGCCAGCAGCTTTGCCTGGGCCAAAAACATTCAGTACTTC.

This sequence joins TRBV11-3 and TRBJ1-1; D uncertain. The V gene lost 4 bases and the J gene lost 4 bases, with 10 bases spanning the gap. The germline V gene encodes CDR1 SGHNT and CDR2 YENEEA. CDR3 size: 13 residues. DNA of the CDR3: TGTGCCAGCAGCTCCCGACATGGCACTGAAGCTTTCTTT. Protein: CASSSRHGTEAFF.

This clonotype was recorded many times. The chain combines TRBV11-3 with TRBJ2-1; D is possibly TRBD2 (6 bases). V was cut by 5 bases and J by 8 bases, with 13 bases left in between. The CDR3 has 13 amino acids. CDR1 and CDR2 (germline): SGHNT, YENEEA. The CDR3 nucleotides read TGTGCCAGCAGCACGACTAGTTACGATGAGCAGTTCTTC. It codes for CASSTTSYDEQFF.

This clonotype was detected many times. The chain carries TRBV11-2 and TRBJ2-2, with D unresolved. The CDR3 is 14 amino acids. Germline V CDR1 and CDR2: SGHAT, FQNNGV. V was clipped by 5 bases and J by 6 bases, with 13 bases between them. The CDR3 DNA follows: TGTGCCAGCAGCCACGGACGCTGGGCCGGGGAGCTGTTTTTT. Amino acids: CASSHGRWAGELFF.

The rearrangement links TRBV7-9 to TRBJ1-5; D possibly corresponds to TRBD1 (5 bases). This CDR3 has 14 amino acids. Trimming took off 3 bases at V and 5 bases at J, with 11 bases between the two ends. Germline V gene sequence: CDR1 SEHNR, CDR2 FQNEAQ (reference sequence). The CDR3 bases are TGTGCCAGCAGCTTGGGAGACAGCGATCAGCCCCAGCATTTT. It is translated as CASSLGDSDQPQHF.

The V and J genes are TRBV4-2 and TRBJ2-3; TRBD2 agrees at 11 bases. Trimming took 5 bases from V and 4 from J; bases not matched to a gene: 14. In germline, CDR1 is LGHNA, CDR2 YNFKEQ. The CDR3 loop spans 18 amino acids. The CDR3: CASSILPASGGRADTQYF. The CDR3 DNA follows: TGTGCCAGCAGCATTTTGCCCGCTAGCGGGGGGAGAGCAGATACGCAGTATTTT.

On this clonotype: One junction end does not reproduce the germline sequence, and a read error may be involved. This chain uses TRBV18 with TRBJ1-1; D is possibly TRBD1 (6 bases). The CDR3 is made up of 15 amino acids. CDR1 and CDR2 (germline): KGHSH, LQKENI. This CDR3 is CASSPIDGQNTEAFF. The CDR3 bases are TGTGCCAGCTCGCCCATCGACGGACAGAACACTGAAGCCTTCTTT. Filled out from reference TRBV18 and TRBJ1-1, the complete variable domain reads NAGVMQNPRHLVRRRGQEARLRCSPMKGHSHVYWYRQLPEEGLKFMVYLQKENIIDESGMPKERFSAEFPKEGPSILRIQQVVRGDSAAYFCASSPIDGQNTEAFFGQGTRLTVV.

This clonotype has ten or more counts. The chain uses TRBV6-1 and TRBJ2-1; 11 positions agree with TRBD2. Germline CDR1 MNHNS, CDR2 SASEGT. The V gene end was trimmed by 6 bases and the J gene end by 7 bases; junction bases not matched to a gene: 11. The CDR3 is 16 residues long. The CDR3 DNA reads as TGTGCCAGCAGCCAGATAACTAGCGGGAGTGGAAATGAGCAGTTCTTC. It yields the protein CASSQITSGSGNEQFF.